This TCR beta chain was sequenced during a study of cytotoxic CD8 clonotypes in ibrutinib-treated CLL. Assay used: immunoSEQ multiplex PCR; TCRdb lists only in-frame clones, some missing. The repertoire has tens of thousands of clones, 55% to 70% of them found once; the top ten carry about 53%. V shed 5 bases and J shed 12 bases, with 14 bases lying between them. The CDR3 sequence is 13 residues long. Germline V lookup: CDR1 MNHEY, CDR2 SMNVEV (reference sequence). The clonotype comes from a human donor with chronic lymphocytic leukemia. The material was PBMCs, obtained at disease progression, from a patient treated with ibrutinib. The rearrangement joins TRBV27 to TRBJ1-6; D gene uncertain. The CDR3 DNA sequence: TGTGCCAGCAGTCCGTCGCGGACGGGACCCCTCCACTTT. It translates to CASSPSRTGPLHF.